This TCR beta chain was retrieved from a study of cytomegalovirus exposure and HLA in healthy donors (dated by TCRdb to 2016 to 2017). Regarding the research as a whole: According to an earlier analysis of a few hundred of the donors, 150 million to 200 million T cells yielded roughly 100 million unique TCR beta sequences and roughly 280 Gb of sequence data. Roughly 300 gigabases of sequencing data and around 88 million unique TCR sequences made up an early release that covered nearly 650 HLA-typed donors. The genetic ancestry cluster associated with self-reported Caucasian donors included over 65% of the 300 to 400 genotyped donors. The study aimed to test whether signatures of past pathogen exposure could be identified by cataloging public T cell receptors. Using immunosequencing, the study profiled T cell repertoires from about 610 subjects and related those repertoires to cytomegalovirus serostatus. In addition to the first cohort of roughly 700 subjects, a separate validation cohort of 120 different subjects was used. To predict cytomegalovirus infection status, the study combined high-throughput TCR immunosequencing, statistical association of individual TCRs with disease status, and machine learning. A later analysis re-examined previously published TCR beta repertoires from more than 600 donors and added high-resolution HLA genotyping to investigate patterns of TCR occurrence. The later analysis used no new phenotypic data to find candidate immune exposures, relying instead on TCR beta sequences and their occurrence across donors. An earlier analysis of fewer than 700 of the donors applied high-throughput TCR beta sequencing to assess whether each TCR beta V gene segment acted as functional or pseudogenic. Alongside the repertoire data, information on donor age, sex, ethnicity and CMV serostatus was compiled. Genome-wide SNP genotypes for about 60% of the roughly 700 donors were used in a later genetic analysis, which treated that subset as a discovery cohort. All discovery cohort repertoires had been generated using a single sequencing platform. HLA typing covered class I and class II loci at four-digit resolution. The number of typed donors differed by locus: about 620-640 for A, B, C, DRB1 and DQB1; 500 to 550 for DQA1; roughly 600 for DPA1; and 400 to 480 for DPB1. Because of strong linkage in the cohort, 5 or 6 DR-DQ haplotypes were treated as single units for association and clustering. On average, 235,054 unique TCR beta nucleotide sequences were sequenced per donor among 350 to 400 genotyped donors of the cohort, with roughly a sixth of those sequences being non-productive. Beyond this particular receptor, the publication reports: In a later genetic analysis, fewer N-insertions in productive TCRs were reported among donors in an Asian-associated ancestry cluster than the approximately 670-donor mean. In a later analysis, HLA-associated TCR beta chains showed more clonal expansion and lower generation probabilities than non-associated chains that were equally common. In a later genetic analysis, a missense DCLRE1C variant was associated with V-gene and J-gene trimming of TCR beta chains, and the association was replicated in an independent cohort. The classifier was reported to diagnose cytomegalovirus status with high specificity and sensitivity in both the original and validation cohorts. A few of the identified cytomegalovirus-associated TCR beta chains were confirmed in vitro to be specific for cytomegalovirus antigens. Broadly in line with IMGT annotations, most TCR beta V segments showed up in productive rearrangements about 87% or about 30% of the time in an earlier analysis of several hundred of the donors. A further reported finding was that TCR beta sequences accurately predicted the HLA-A and HLA-B alleles for most subjects in the first cohort. The earlier analysis of around 600 of the donors excluded roughly 16 rarely observed V segments, including chromosome 9 orphons, because counts were too low. Assigning TCR associations to individual alleles was difficult when HLA alleles, especially DR and DQ, strongly co-occurred. In a later analysis, some 18,000 TCR beta sequences were associated with specific HLA alleles at a false discovery rate of 0.05. Most CMV-associated TCR beta chains appeared to be HLA-restricted in a later analysis, and the HLA associations seemed to be driven largely by CMV exposure. In the study, approximately 160 TCR beta chains were listed as associated with cytomegalovirus. While some public TCRs were present in many individuals, most TCR sequences turned up only very rarely across donors. Linkage disequilibrium might explain the correlated functional status among segregating V segments, but an unknown experimental factor could not be excluded. A cluster of highly shared sequence variants was judged likely to be a technical artifact of the sequencing pipeline. Because HLA typing was missing for some donors at each locus, association tests included only the typed subset. It was suggested by the authors that the approach could potentially be generalized to other disease states and immunological phenotypes. Several of the top co-occurrence clusters appeared to be linked to parvovirus B19, influenza, CMV and Epstein-Barr virus, according to a later analysis. Some IMGT-functional V segments, including TRBV6-2 and TRBV6-3, could not be told apart with the 87-base-pair reads, so those segments were excluded. Presence/absence analyses assumed roughly uniform sequencing depth across donors, an assumption that may not hold. In a later analysis, the rate of TCR association differed among HLA loci, with DRB1 alleles having the most associated TCRs and HLA-C alleles having the fewest. The cohort was sequenced for TCR beta chains only, and without alpha or paired-chain data the features that could be detected were limited. The only immune exposure information available for the cohort was CMV serostatus.

The cohort was made up of 500 to 800 healthy bone marrow donors. Cohort members were all nominally healthy when sampled, although unrecorded immune exposures were likely present. The donor was CMV seropositive and was included in the group of 250 to 350 seropositive cohort members. Every donor gave a peripheral blood sample, and the peripheral blood mononuclear cells from that sample were used for TCR beta sequencing. Genomic DNA extraction from the blood cell samples was performed with the Qiagen DNeasy Blood Extraction Kit. The method behind the library was the immunoSEQ multiplex PCR assay. The multiplex PCR relied on a mix of 60 forward primers for TCR Vbeta segments and 13 reverse primers for TCR Jbeta segments. The CDR3 region of rearranged TCR beta genes was amplified from genomic DNA by a multiplex PCR assay. The Illumina HiSeq System was used to sequence the amplified TCR beta libraries as 87-base-pair reads. On the study's bioinformatics: A later analysis counted 65 million to 90 million unique TCR beta chains across the 500 to 850 repertoires, and around 9.9 million of these chains were shared by at least two donors. A nearest-neighbor algorithm error-corrected the raw reads and collapsed the reads into unique sequences, merging closely related sequences to remove PCR and sequencing errors. Alignment of CDR3 sequences to IMGT reference sequences was used to assign V, D and J gene segments. For a sequence to be retained, a match of at least six nucleotides to both a V gene segment and a J gene segment was required. A rearrangement was called productive if the CDR3 had no stop codons and remained in frame with V and J, and every other rearrangement was called non-productive. CDR3 was defined by IMGT convention, running from the second conserved V-encoded cysteine to the conserved J-encoded phenylalanine. The earlier analysis of about 590 of the donors excluded sequences that lacked an unambiguous match to a single V gene segment. An earlier analysis of several hundred of the donors called V segments functional above 56.7% productive rearrangements and segregating when the between-donor standard deviation exceeded 5%. A statistical classification framework was built to diagnose cytomegalovirus status from the catalog of TCR beta chain sequences. In a later analysis, V and J genes were assigned by comparing TCR nucleotide sequences against IMGT/GENE-DB human TR gene sequences. A later analysis assigned CDR3 sequences and most-parsimonious VDJ recombination scenarios with the TCRdist pipeline. A later analysis defined each TCR beta chain by its CDR3 amino acid sequence plus V-gene family, and excluded reads lacking a unique V-gene family. In a later analysis, approximately 590 highly shared, low-generation-probability nucleotide sequences were removed to address suspected cross-contamination and a sequencing artifact. A later analysis calculated a clonal expansion index for each public chain from normalized within-repertoire ranks of inferred template counts. Generation probabilities in a later analysis came from a VDJ recombination model fitted to out-of-frame rearrangements, and those results were checked against IGoR. Hypergeometric tests were used in a later analysis to score TCR-TCR, TCR-HLA and TCR-CMV co-occurrence, with a repertoire-size bias correction applied to the TCR pairs. A later analysis estimated false discovery rates by permuting HLA or CMV assignments 20 times. In a later analysis, co-occurring TCRs were grouped using DBSCAN, with TCRdist sequence similarity added in when clustering inside HLA-allele-positive subsets. Repertoires with fewer than 30,000 or more than 120,000 public chains, plus five repertoires with anomalous nucleotide sharing, were excluded from co-occurrence clustering. Drawn from immuneACCESS, this table holds only the in-frame rearrangements with V and J called that TCRdb kept. Clones are partly lost; checked studies trace under half to an unresolved V gene and leave the rest unexplained. That table gives V, J and clone size, and the DNA gave D and trimming. Here the sample has about 110,000 clones; about three quarters occur a single time. Together, the top ten hold around 3.2% of the sample.

Of note for this clone: Its cognate antigen has yet to be identified. The input lacks base qualities; no much larger clone sits a single base away.

Its CDR3 holds 18 amino acids, cysteine through phenylalanine. Only CDR3 DNA is held: 54 bases, read in frame from base 1. CDR1 MGHRA and CDR2 YSYEKL were looked up in the germline V gene. V and J lose 0 bases and 6 bases, and a span of 24 bases separates them. The chain was built from TRBV4-1 and TRBJ2-7, with no confident D gene call. The material sequenced was PBMCs. This sequence originates from a woman in her fifties or sixties in good health and CMV-seropositive. The CDR3 amino acid sequence is: CASSQDQGSLRSYSEQYF. The nucleotide sequence reads TGCGCCAGCAGCCAAGATCAAGGTAGCTTACGTTCGTACTCCGAGCAGTACTTC.